Sequencing of this T cell receptor beta chain was carried out in a study of CD8 T cells in Susac syndrome. RNA, at about 0.45 to 1 ug, was reverse transcribed with random hexamers. Using its own MiXCR run on the immunoSEQ multiplex PCR reads, TCRdb lists one record per CDR3 protein. The profile covers 240,000 or so distinct CDR3 sequences, with 96% appearing a single time and around 0.1% taken by the ten largest. Negative isolation was used for CD8+ and CD4+ T cells, and FACS enrichment was applied to TEMRA cells. CDR3 length: 16 residues. The germline gives CDR1 MGHRA, CDR2 YSYEKL. The V gene end was trimmed by 3 bases and the J gene end by 3 bases; junction bases not matched to a gene: 7.

The receptor's source is a human donor with Susac syndrome. Material: CD4+ T cells from PBMCs. V is TRBV4-1 and J is TRBJ2-1, with 8 bases fitting TRBD1. The CDR3 reads CASSQEYRGFYNEQFF. CDR3 bases: TGCGCCAGCAGCCAGGAATACAGGGGGTTCTACAATGAGCAGTTCTTC.